This T cell receptor (beta chain) was sequenced during a study of blood T cell repertoires in COVID-19. The method was immunoSEQ multiplex PCR; TCRdb's version includes in-frame clones alone and lacks a portion of them. The sample holds 80,000 or so clones; approximately 80% are singletons and the top ten take 15% to 17%. This CDR3 comprises 13 residues. The ends were cut back, 5 bases at V and 1 base at J, with 8 bases in the middle. CDR1 and CDR2 from the germline V gene are MNHEY and SVGAGI. Sequencing was performed on peripheral blood. This rearrangement joins TRBV6-5 to TRBJ1-1; a weak D match, TRBD1 (5 bases). The receptor was derived from an elderly woman with acute or convalescent COVID-19. Here the CDR3 reads CASSQTANTEAFF. The DNA for the CDR3 is TGTGCCAGCAGTCAGACAGCGAACACTGAAGCTTTCTTT.